The 32 T cell receptor beta chains below all came from one sample that was sequenced in a study of CD8+ T cells in alopecia areata. Once RNA had been extracted, it was reverse transcribed into cDNA to act as the sequencing template. Sequencing used immunoSEQ multiplex PCR; TCRdb keeps in-frame clones, though not all of them. The repertoire holds some 96,000 clones, with under 70% as singletons. Noted treatment: oral pan-JAK inhibitor, 5-10 mg twice daily. The specimen was CD8+ T cells sorted from blood, collected at week 4, from a patient treated with tofacitinib. Receptor source: a human donor with alopecia areata.

This sequence joins TRBV27 and TRBJ2-2, with a weak D call TRBD1 (5 bases). Trimming removed 5 bases from V and 3 bases from J, with 13 bases in between. The CDR3 loop spans 15 amino acids. The germline V gene has CDR1 MNHEY and CDR2 SMNVEV (reference sequence). CDR3 protein: CASSPGQGYTGELFF. The DNA of the CDR3 is TGTGCCAGCAGTCCAGGGCAGGGCTACACCGGGGAGCTGTTTTTT.

CDR3 in DNA: TGCAGCGCGATTCCCGGCGGGGGGGGCAACAATGAGCAGTTCTTC. It is translated as CSAIPGGGGNNEQFF. The V call is TRBV29-1, the J call TRBJ2-1; 9 nucleotides match TRBD2. Germline V gene sequence: CDR1 SQVTM, CDR2 ANQGSEA. The J segment lost 5 bases and the V segment lost 7 bases, leaving 12 bases of the junction unmatched. The CDR3 spans 15 residues.

The V call is TRBV18, the J call TRBJ1-2, with TRBD1 matching over 7 bases. The germline CDR1 and CDR2 sequences are KGHSH and LQKENI. V was clipped by 0 bases and J by 7 bases; unmatched bases: 8. The CDR3 consists of 15 residues. The CDR3 loop reads CASSPPTGKLGGYTF. CDR3 coding DNA: TGTGCCAGCTCACCACCGACAGGGAAGTTAGGTGGCTACACCTTC.

This sequence joins TRBV9 and TRBJ2-3; TRBD2 might be the D (6 bases). The CDR3 consists of 13 residues. Per germline, CDR1 SGDLS and CDR2 YYNGEE. Deletions cut 4 bases from V and 8 bases from J, with 14 bases between. Written as DNA, the CDR3 is TGTGCCAGCAGCCCCCCCCAGGAGGGTACGCAGTATTTT. This encodes CASSPPQEGTQYF.

This chain links TRBV18 with TRBJ1-2, with D unclear. This CDR3 has 15 residues. The V end was cut by 5 bases, the J end by 5 bases, with 18 bases between. In germline, CDR1 is KGHSH, CDR2 LQKENI. CDR3 in DNA: TGTGCCAGCTCAAAGACCTGGAAGGTCGGGTATGGCTACACCTTC. Its translation: CASSKTWKVGYGYTF.

In this sample, this clone turned up once. The CDR3 spells CASSQDTRTRNNEQFF. The CDR3 region has the DNA TGCGCCAGCAGCCAAGATACTCGGACTAGAAACAATGAGCAGTTCTTC. This chain joins TRBV4-3 and TRBJ2-1; the match to TRBD2 covers 7 bases. Germline lookup yields CDR1 LGHNA and CDR2 YSLEER. The CDR3 is made up of 16 amino acids. After removal of 0 bases from V and 5 bases from J, the junction contained 7 bases not matched to a gene.

The chain couples TRBV5-1 to TRBJ1-2, with D possibly matching TRBD1 (6 bases). With 0 bases removed from V and 3 bases from J, the gap between germline ends came to 9 bases. Germline V gives CDR1 SGHRS, CDR2 YFSETQ. The CDR3 is made up of 14 amino acids. CDR3 in amino acids: CASSLGQDHYGYTF. Written as DNA, the CDR3 is TGCGCCAGCAGCTTGGGACAGGACCACTATGGCTACACCTTC.

This clone was counted a single time. The chain is built from TRBV5-1 and TRBJ2-7, with 9 bases matching TRBD2. Looked up from germline, CDR1 is SGHRS and CDR2 is YFSETQ. The CDR3 is 13 residues long. The J segment lost 6 bases and the V segment lost 5 bases, leaving 6 bases of the junction unmatched. As DNA, the CDR3 is TGCGCCAGCAGACCAGCGGGAGGTGGCGAGCAGTACTTC. Translating gives CASRPAGGGEQYF.

This clone turned up a few times. This rearrangement joins TRBV5-6 to TRBJ1-2; a weak D match, TRBD1 (5 bases). The V and J ends lost 4 bases and 3 bases respectively, with 10 bases between them. The CDR3 covers 13 residues. Germline values: CDR1 SGHDT, CDR2 YYEEEE. CDR3 sequence: CASSAGTDYGYTF. The CDR3 DNA reads as TGTGCCAGCAGCGCGGGGACGGACTATGGCTACACCTTC.

The chain is built from TRBV13 and TRBJ1-2; D is unresolved. The CDR3 is 13 amino acids. CDR1 is PRHDT and CDR2 is FYEKMQ in the germline V gene (reference sequence). Trimming took off 5 bases at V and 6 bases at J, with 13 bases between the two ends. The CDR3 sequence is CASSPRKTDGYTF. CDR3 nucleotides: TGTGCCAGCAGCCCGAGAAAGACCGATGGCTACACCTTC.

This clone was detected only a few times. The rearrangement links TRBV30 to TRBJ2-2; 10 bases map to TRBD1. CDR1 and CDR2 from the germline V gene are GTSNPN and SVGIG (reference sequence). This CDR3 comprises 17 residues. The trim removed 2 bases at V and 2 bases at J, leaving 8 bases unmatched. As DNA, the CDR3 is TGTGCCTGGAGTCCGGGACAGGGGACGTTTAACACCGGGGAGCTGTTTTTT. Translation: CAWSPGQGTFNTGELFF.

The gene calls are TRBV30 and TRBJ2-7; weak D call: TRBD2 (5 bases). Germline CDR1 is GTSNPN and CDR2 is SVGIG (reference sequence). This CDR3 comprises 12 residues. Between the trimmed V and J ends, which lost 5 bases and 3 bases, there was a span of 11 bases. The CDR3 is CAWDPGSYEQYF. As DNA, the CDR3 is TGTGCCTGGGACCCGGGAAGCTACGAGCAGTACTTC.

The sample holds one count of this clone. J is TRBJ1-1 and V is TRBV7-9; D might be TRBD1 (5 bases). The V gene lost 2 bases and the J gene lost 5 bases, with 18 bases spanning the gap. CDR3 length: 16 amino acids. Per germline, CDR1 SEHNR and CDR2 FQNEAQ (reference sequence). The CDR3 sequence: CASSLYVSGAGTEAFF. DNA of the CDR3: TGTGCCAGCAGCTTATATGTGAGCGGGGCGGGAACTGAAGCTTTCTTT.

The table lists this clone with a count of one. The CDR3: CASSYLGTSGDEQFF. The DNA of the CDR3 is TGTGCCAGCAGTTACCTCGGGACTAGCGGGGATGAGCAGTTCTTC. The chain links TRBV6-5 to TRBJ2-1, with 13 bases aligning to TRBD2. The CDR3 has 15 residues. Unmatched junction bases numbered 3, after V lost 2 bases and J lost 8 bases. In germline, CDR1 is MNHEY, CDR2 SVGAGI.

The J gene is TRBJ1-2, the V gene TRBV9, with D hard to call. The CDR3 has 15 amino acids. With 3 bases removed from V and 0 bases from J, the gap between germline ends came to 12 bases. CDR1 is SGDLS and CDR2 is YYNGEE in the germline V gene. The CDR3 coding sequence is TGTGCCAGCAGCGCCACGACTATAGCTAACTATGGCTACACCTTC. This codes for CASSATTIANYGYTF. The full variable domain, its missing parts supplied by reference TRBV9 and TRBJ1-2, is DSGVTQTPKHLITATGQRVTLRCSPRSGDLSVYWYQQSLDQGLQFLIQYYNGEERAKGNILERFSAQQFPDLHSELNLSSLELGDSALYFCASSATTIANYGYTFGSGTRLTVV.

The CDR3 reads CASKVSGTFLYEQFF. For the CDR3, the DNA is TGTGCCAGCAAGGTGTCGGGGACATTTCTCTATGAGCAGTTCTTC. The rearrangement joins TRBV2 to TRBJ2-1, with D perhaps TRBD1 (6 bases). Trimming took off 7 bases at V and 8 bases at J, with 21 bases between the two ends. Germline assignment: CDR1 SNHLY and CDR2 FYNNEI. This CDR3 comprises 15 residues.

The rearrangement joins TRBV27 to TRBJ2-6; D possibly corresponds to TRBD1 (6 bases). V was cut by 5 bases and J by 0 bases, with 11 bases left in between. This CDR3 spans 16 amino acids. Germline-derived CDR1 and CDR2 are MNHEY and SMNVEV (reference sequence). CDR3 coding DNA: TGTGCCAGCAGTCTCCGGACAGCCTCTGGGGCCAACGTCCTGACTTTC. This encodes CASSLRTASGANVLTF.

The chain joins TRBV7-8 to TRBJ2-7; TRBD1 might be the D (6 bases). The CDR3 loop spans 16 amino acids. V was shortened by 1 base and J by 2 bases, with 15 bases between the two germline ends. CDR1 and CDR2 from the germline V gene are SGHVS and FQNEAQ. CDR3 nucleotides: TGTGCCAGCAGCTTAGGCGGCAGGGGTGATACCTACGAGCAGTACTTC. It codes for CASSLGGRGDTYEQYF. Variable domain in full (rest from reference TRBV7-8 and TRBJ2-7): GAGVSQSPRYKVAKRGQDVALRCDPISGHVSLFWYQQALGQGPEFLTYFQNEAQLDKSGLPSDRFFAERPEGSVSTLKIQRTQQEDSAVYLCASSLGGRGDTYEQYFGPGTRLTVT.

The V call is TRBV7-2, the J call TRBJ2-1; 16 bases map to TRBD2. The V segment lost 5 bases and the J segment 15 bases; nucleotides outside the gene matches: 7. The CDR3 is 14 residues long. Germline V gene lookup returns CDR1 SGHTA and CDR2 FQGNSA. CDR3 sequence: CASSAGLAGGSLFF. CDR3 DNA: TGTGCCAGCAGCGCGGGACTAGCGGGGGGGTCGTTGTTCTTC.

This clone was detected only a few times. The CDR3 reads CASSLQGADDSNQPQHF. Here the CDR3 DNA reads TGTGCCAGCAGCTTACAGGGGGCTGACGATAGCAATCAGCCCCAGCATTTT. The chain uses TRBV5-6 and TRBJ1-5; 9 bases are shared with TRBD1. The ends lost 2 bases at V and 0 bases at J; junction bases unmatched: 6. This CDR3 is built from 17 residues. The germline gives CDR1 SGHDT, CDR2 YYEEEE.

This chain uses TRBV7-6 with TRBJ2-7, with TRBD1 matching 7 bases. Trimming at V came to 5 bases and at J to 2 bases, leaving 15 bases not matched to a gene. Germline values: CDR1 SGHVS, CDR2 FNYEAQ. There are 17 residues in the CDR3. CDR3 amino acids: CASSKGAWGQTTYEQYF. DNA of the CDR3: TGTGCCAGCAGCAAAGGTGCCTGGGGACAGACAACCTACGAGCAGTACTTC.

V and J are TRBV13 and TRBJ1-5; no firm D call. V dropped 0 bases and J dropped 5 bases, with 5 bases sitting between them. The germline CDR1 and CDR2 sequences are PRHDT and FYEKMQ (reference sequence). CDR3 length equals 13 residues. The chain's CDR3 is CASSLGRHQPQHF. Here the CDR3 DNA reads TGTGCCAGCAGCTTAGGCCGGCATCAGCCCCAGCATTTT. The full variable domain, completed using reference TRBV13 and TRBJ1-5, is AAGVIQSPRHLIKEKRETATLKCYPIPRHDTVYWYQQGPGQDPQFLISFYEKMQSDKGSIPDRFSAQQFSDYHSELNMSSLELGDSALYFCASSLGRHQPQHFGDGTRLSIL.

This chain joins TRBV4-3 and TRBJ2-7, with 10 positions matching TRBD2. CDR1 LGHNA and CDR2 YSLEER come from the germline V gene. The CDR3 spans 19 residues. With V trimmed by 0 bases and J by 0 bases, 11 bases remained unmatched. For the CDR3, the DNA is TGCGCCAGCAGCCAAGATAGGGCTAGCGGGAGCCTTATCTCCTACGAGCAGTACTTC. Protein product: CASSQDRASGSLISYEQYF.

V and J are TRBV30 and TRBJ1-2; D perhaps matches TRBD1 (6 bases). Deletions cut 7 bases from V and 4 bases from J, with 19 bases between. This CDR3 has 14 residues. Germline CDR1 GTSNPN, CDR2 SVGIG (reference sequence). Written as DNA, the CDR3 is TGTGCCTCCGACCCCCAGGGGCGAAGCTATGGCTACACCTTC. Translated, it gives CASDPQGRSYGYTF. The entire variable domain, with the rest obtained from reference TRBV30 and TRBJ1-2, is as follows: SQTIHQWPATLVQPVGSPLSLECTVEGTSNPNLYWYRQAAGRGLQLLFYSVGIGQISSEVPQNLSASRPQDRQFILSSKKLLLSDSGFYLCASDPQGRSYGYTFGSGTRLTVV.

By proportion, this clone is medium-sized (0.01 to 0.1%). The rearrangement links TRBV11-2 to TRBJ2-3, with 8 nucleotides matching TRBD2. V shed 3 bases, J shed 6 bases, and the junction held 8 bases outside the gene matches. CDR1 and CDR2 from the germline V gene are SGHAT and FQNNGV. This CDR3 is built from 15 residues. Here the CDR3 reads CASSLVSGVPDTQYF. CDR3 bases: TGTGCCAGCAGCTTGGTTAGCGGGGTTCCGGATACGCAGTATTTT.

In its sample, this clone was seen once. V and J are TRBV19 and TRBJ2-5; TRBD2 agrees at 8 bases. Per the germline V gene, CDR1 is LNHDA and CDR2 is SQIVND (reference sequence). The CDR3 loop spans 14 amino acids. V lost 3 bases to trimming and J lost 5 bases; unmatched junction nucleotides: 5. The DNA of the CDR3 is TGTGCCAGTAGTATGAGGCTAGCGGGTGAGACCCAGTACTTC. Translating it yields CASSMRLAGETQYF.

In its sample, this clone was seen a few times. The V gene is TRBV7-9, the J gene TRBJ2-3, with 12 bases matching TRBD2. The germline V gene encodes CDR1 SEHNR and CDR2 FQNEAQ (reference sequence). The CDR3 sequence is 17 residues long. With 5 bases clipped from V and 5 bases from J, the junction kept 11 bases outside the gene matches. This CDR3 reads CASSTSSGGASEDTQYF. CDR3 in DNA: TGTGCCAGCAGCACATCTAGCGGGGGGGCGTCAGAAGATACGCAGTATTTT. Together with reference TRBV7-9 and TRBJ2-3, the CDR3 gives the full variable domain: DTGVSQNPRHKITKRGQNVTFRCDPISEHNRLYWYRQTLGQGPEFLTYFQNEAQLEKSRLLSDRFSAERPKGSFSTLEIQRTEQGDSAMYLCASSTSSGGASEDTQYFGPGTRLTVL.

V and J are TRBV21-1 and TRBJ2-1; TRBD2 reflects the table's D call only, with no check against the DNA. TRBV21-1 is a documented pseudogene. The CDR3 runs to 10 residues. The CDR3 spells CASIRGEQFF. The CDR3 DNA reads as TGTGCCAGCATTCGGGGAGAGCAGTTCTTC.

V gene TRBV28 combines with J gene TRBJ1-5, with 8 bases matching TRBD1. This CDR3 has 17 amino acids. J was trimmed by 0 bases and V by 5 bases; bases with no gene match: 9. In germline, CDR1 is MDHEN, CDR2 SYDVKM. CDR3 sequence reads: CASSLDRGQYSNQPQHF. The CDR3 DNA reads TGTGCCAGCAGTCTTGACAGGGGACAATATAGCAATCAGCCCCAGCATTTT. Combining the CDR3 with reference TRBV28 and TRBJ1-5 gives the whole variable domain DVKVTQSSRYLVKRTGEKVFLECVQDMDHENMFWYRQDPGLGLRLIYFSYDVKMKEKGDIPEGYSVSREKKERFSLILESASTNQTSMYLCASSLDRGQYSNQPQHFGDGTRLSIL.

J is TRBJ2-6 and V is TRBV27; D is unresolved. The V end lost 8 bases, the J end lost 2 bases, and 7 bases lay between the germline ends. From germline, CDR1 is MNHEY and CDR2 SMNVEV (reference sequence). This CDR3 region has 13 residues. CDR3 DNA: TGTGCCAGCGGGGATACTGGGGCCAACGTCCTGACTTTC. Its translation: CASGDTGANVLTF.

The rearrangement links TRBV29-1 to TRBJ2-1; 11 bases match TRBD2. This CDR3 has 13 residues. V was clipped by 7 bases and J by 9 bases; unmatched bases: 8. CDR1 and CDR2 (germline): SQVTM, ANQGSEA. CDR3 DNA: TGCAGCGCCCTACTAGCGGGGGAGGGTGAGCAGTTCTTC. Its protein product is CSALLAGEGEQFF.

The chain is built from TRBV13 and TRBJ2-1, with D maybe TRBD2 (5 bases). The CDR3 contains 15 residues. Germline CDR1 reads PRHDT; CDR2 reads FYEKMQ (reference sequence). Trimming removed 2 bases from V and 2 bases from J, with 10 bases in between. CDR3 amino acids: CASSLYSVTYNEQFF. The CDR3 nucleotides are TGTGCCAGCAGCTTATATAGCGTAACCTACAATGAGCAGTTCTTC.